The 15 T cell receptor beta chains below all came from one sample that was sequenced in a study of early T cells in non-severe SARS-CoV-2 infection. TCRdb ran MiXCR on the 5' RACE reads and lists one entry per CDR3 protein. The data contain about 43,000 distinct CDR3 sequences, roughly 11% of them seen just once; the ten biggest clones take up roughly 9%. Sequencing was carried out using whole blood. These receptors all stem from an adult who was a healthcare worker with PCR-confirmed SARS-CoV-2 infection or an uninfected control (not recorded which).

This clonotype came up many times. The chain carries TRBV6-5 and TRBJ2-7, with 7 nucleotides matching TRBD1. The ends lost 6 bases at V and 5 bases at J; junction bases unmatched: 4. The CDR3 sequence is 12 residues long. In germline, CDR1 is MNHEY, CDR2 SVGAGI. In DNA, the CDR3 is TGTGCCAGCAGCCGAACAGGGGACGAGCAGTACTTC. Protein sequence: CASSRTGDEQYF.

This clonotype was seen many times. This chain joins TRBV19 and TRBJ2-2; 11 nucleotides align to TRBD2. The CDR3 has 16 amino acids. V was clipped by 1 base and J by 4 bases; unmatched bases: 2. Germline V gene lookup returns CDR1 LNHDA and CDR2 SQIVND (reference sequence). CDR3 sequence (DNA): TGTGCCAGTAGTATAGTACTAGCGGGGGCCACCGGGGAGCTGTTTTTT. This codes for CASSIVLAGATGELFF.

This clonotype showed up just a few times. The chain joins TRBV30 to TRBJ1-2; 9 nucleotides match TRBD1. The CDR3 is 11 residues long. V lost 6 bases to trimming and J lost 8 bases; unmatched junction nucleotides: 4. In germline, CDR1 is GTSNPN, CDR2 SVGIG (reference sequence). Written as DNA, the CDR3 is TGTGCCTGCAACAGGGGGCAAGGCTACACCTTC. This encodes CACNRGQGYTF.

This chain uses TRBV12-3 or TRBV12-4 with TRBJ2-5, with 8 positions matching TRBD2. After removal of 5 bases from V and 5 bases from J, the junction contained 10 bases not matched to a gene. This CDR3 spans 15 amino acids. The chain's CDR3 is CASSADGRGEETQYF. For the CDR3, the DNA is TGTGCCAGCAGTGCCGATGGGCGGGGGGAGGAGACCCAGTACTTC.

The CDR3 loop is CSARPIIAGAYEQYF. DNA for the CDR3: TGCAGTGCTAGACCCATCATCGCAGGGGCCTACGAGCAGTACTTC. The chain recombines TRBV20-1 with TRBJ2-7; a weak D match, TRBD1 (6 bases). CDR1 DFQATT and CDR2 SNEGSKA come from the germline V gene (reference sequence). CDR3 length: 15 residues. Trimming left V 2 bases short and J 2 bases short, with 16 bases between.

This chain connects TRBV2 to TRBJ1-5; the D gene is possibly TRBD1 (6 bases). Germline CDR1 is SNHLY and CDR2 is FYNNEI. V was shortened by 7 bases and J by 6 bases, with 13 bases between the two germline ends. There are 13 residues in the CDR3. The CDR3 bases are TGTGCCAGCACGGGGACACATAGTCAGCCCCAGCATTTT. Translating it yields CASTGTHSQPQHF.

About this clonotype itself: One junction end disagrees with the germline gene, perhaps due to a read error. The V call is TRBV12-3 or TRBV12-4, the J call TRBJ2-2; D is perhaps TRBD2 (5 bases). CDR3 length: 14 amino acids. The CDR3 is CASRPSGNAGELFF. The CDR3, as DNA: TGTGCCAGCAGACCCTCCGGGAACGCCGGGGAGCTGTTTTTT.

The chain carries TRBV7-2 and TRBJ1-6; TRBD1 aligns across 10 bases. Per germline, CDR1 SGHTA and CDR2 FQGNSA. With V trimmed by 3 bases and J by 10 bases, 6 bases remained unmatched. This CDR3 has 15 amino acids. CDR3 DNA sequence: TGTGCCAGCAGCTTCGTCCCGGGACAGGGGTCACCCCTCCACTTT. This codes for CASSFVPGQGSPLHF.

The CDR3 coding sequence is TGCGCCAGCAGCGACAATAACGGGTCCTACGAGCAGTACTTC. Its protein product is CASSDNNGSYEQYF. This chain uses TRBV10-1 with TRBJ2-7; the D is unclear. CDR1 WNHNN and CDR2 SYGVQD come from the germline V gene (reference sequence). This CDR3 region has 14 residues. The V and J ends lost 6 bases and 1 base respectively, with 13 bases between them.

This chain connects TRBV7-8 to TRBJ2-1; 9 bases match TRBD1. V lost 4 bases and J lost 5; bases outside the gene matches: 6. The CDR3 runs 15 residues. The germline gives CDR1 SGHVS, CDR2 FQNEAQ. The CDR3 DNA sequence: TGTGCCAGCAGCTCCGGGACAGGGTTAAACAATGAGCAGTTCTTC. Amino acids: CASSSGTGLNNEQFF.

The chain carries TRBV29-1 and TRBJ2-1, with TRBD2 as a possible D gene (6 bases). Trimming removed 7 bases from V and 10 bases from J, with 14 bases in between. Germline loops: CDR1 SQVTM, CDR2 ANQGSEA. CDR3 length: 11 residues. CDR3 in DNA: TGCAGCGGGGGACTGACTCGAGAGCAGTTCTTC. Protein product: CSGGLTREQFF.

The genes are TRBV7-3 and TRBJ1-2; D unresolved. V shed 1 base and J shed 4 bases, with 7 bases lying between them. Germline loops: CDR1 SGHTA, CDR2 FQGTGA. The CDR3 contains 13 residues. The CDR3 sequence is CASSLSGLYGYTF. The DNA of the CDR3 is TGTGCCAGCAGCTTAAGCGGGCTCTATGGCTACACCTTC.

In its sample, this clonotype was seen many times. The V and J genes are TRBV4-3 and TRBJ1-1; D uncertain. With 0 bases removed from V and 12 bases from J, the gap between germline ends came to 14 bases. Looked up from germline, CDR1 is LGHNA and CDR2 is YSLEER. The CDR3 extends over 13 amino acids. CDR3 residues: CASSQDRASTPFF. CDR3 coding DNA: TGCGCCAGCAGCCAAGATCGTGCCTCGACTCCTTTCTTT.

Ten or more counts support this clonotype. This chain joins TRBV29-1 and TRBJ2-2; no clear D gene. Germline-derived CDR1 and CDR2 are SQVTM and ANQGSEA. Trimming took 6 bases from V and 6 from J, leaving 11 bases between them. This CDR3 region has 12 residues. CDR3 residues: CSVARPSGELFF. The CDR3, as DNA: TGCAGCGTCGCTCGACCGTCCGGGGAGCTGTTTTTT.

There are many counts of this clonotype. The CDR3 sequence is CASSQTSGGDYEQYF. The CDR3 coding sequence is TGTGCCAGCAGCCAGACTAGCGGGGGCGATTACGAGCAGTACTTC. This chain connects TRBV7-2 to TRBJ2-7; 12 bases are a match to TRBD2. V shed 5 bases and J 4 bases; nucleotides not matched to a gene: 6. CDR3 length: 15 amino acids. The germline V gene has CDR1 SGHTA and CDR2 FQGNSA.